A selection of T cell receptor beta chains follows, all from one sample in a study of CD8+CD57+ T cells in acquired aplastic anemia. TCRdb used MiXCR to reprocess the reads, holding one entry per CDR3 protein. The sample includes around 150,000 distinct CDR3 sequences, around 45% seen only once; the top ten take 0.85% to 1.3%. Sequenced material: sorted CD4+, CD8+, or CD8+CD57+ T cells (not recorded which) from PBMCs. These receptor sequences come from a human donor in good health. The CDR3 runs from the conserved cysteine through the conserved F or W. The D gene is left open where the match is weak. Size values are once, few and many counts, or a class for expanded clones, and some rows have none.

D: .; size: many; J: TRBJ1-6; length: 15; V: TRBV6-2/TRBV6-3; CDR3: CASSYSGHPNSPLHF; DNA: TGTGCCAGCAGTTACTCGGGACACCCTAATTCACCCCTCCACTTT
D: .; size: .; J: TRBJ2-6; length: 12; V: TRBV19; CDR3: CASHSGANVLTF; DNA: TGTGCCAGCCACTCTGGGGCCAACGTCCTGACTTTT
D: TRBD1; size: .; J: TRBJ2-2; length: 14; V: TRBV7-6; CDR3: CASSSTGRAGELFF; DNA: TGTGCCAGCAGCTCGACAGGGCGCGCCGGGGAGCTGTTTTTT
D: TRBD2; size: .; J: TRBJ2-3; length: 14; V: TRBV20-1; CDR3: CSARVGTNADTQYF; DNA: TGCAGTGCTAGAGTTGGGACTAACGCAGATACGCAGTATTTT
D: .; size: few; J: TRBJ2-5; length: 12; V: TRBV12-3/TRBV12-4; CDR3: CASSFQGETQYF; DNA: TGTGCCAGCAGTTTCCAAGGGGAGACCCAGTACTTC
D: .; size: .; J: TRBJ1-6; length: 13; V: TRBV5-1; CDR3: CASSLTTDSPLHF; DNA: TGCGCCAGCAGCTTAACGACAGATTCACCCCTCCACTTT
D: .; size: many; J: TRBJ1-5; length: 14; V: TRBV12-3/TRBV12-4; CDR3: CASSFDNMGGPQHF; DNA: TGTGCCAGCAGTTTCGATAATATGGGAGGGCCCCAGCATTTT
D: .; size: many; J: TRBJ1-3; length: 18; V: TRBV10-3; CDR3: CAISDPMGPLKNGNTIYF; DNA: TGTGCCATCAGTGACCCAATGGGGCCCTTAAAGAACGGAAACACCATATATTTT
D: TRBD1; size: many; J: TRBJ2-5; length: 15; V: TRBV7-2; CDR3: CASSLGDRVGETQYF; DNA: TGTGCCAGCAGCTTAGGGGACAGGGTCGGAGAGACCCAGTACTTC
D: .; size: .; J: TRBJ2-1; length: 14; V: TRBV10-1; CDR3: CASSFRGSTTEQFF; DNA: TGCGCCAGCAGTTTCCGGGGATCGACGACGGAGCAGTTCTTC
D: .; size: once; J: TRBJ2-7; length: 14; V: TRBV19; CDR3: CASSIAGASYEQYF; DNA: TGTGCCAGTAGTATAGCAGGGGCTTCCTACGAGCAGTACTTC
D: .; size: many; J: TRBJ1-5; length: 13; V: TRBV20-1; CDR3: CSARDPGVGPQHF; DNA: TGCAGTGCTAGAGATCCAGGGGTAGGACCCCAGCATTTT
D: .; size: many; J: TRBJ1-5; length: 13; V: TRBV19; CDR3: CASSWTDYQPQHF; DNA: TGTGCCAGTAGTTGGACAGATTATCAGCCCCAGCATTTT
D: .; size: .; J: TRBJ2-7; length: 12; V: TRBV10-3; CDR3: CAIRDGPYEQYF; DNA: TGTGCCATCAGGGACGGGCCCTACGAGCAGTACTTC
D: .; size: many; J: TRBJ2-3; length: 16; V: TRBV5-4; CDR3: CASSLVRQPGTDTQYF; DNA: TGTGCCAGCAGCTTGGTACGACAGCCCGGGACAGATACGCAGTATTTT
D: .; size: few; J: TRBJ2-7; length: 15; V: TRBV7-2; CDR3: CASAPPPPNAYEQYF; DNA: TGTGCCAGCGCTCCTCCCCCACCGAACGCCTACGAGCAGTACTTC
D: .; size: many; J: TRBJ1-2; length: 14; V: TRBV7-2; CDR3: CASSPPGSLYGYTF; DNA: TGTGCCAGCAGCCCTCCGGGGTCCCTCTATGGCTACACCTTC
D: .; size: .; J: TRBJ2-7; length: 13; V: TRBV5-1; CDR3: CASSAGQWGEQYF; DNA: TGCGCCAGCAGCGCAGGCCAATGGGGGGAGCAGTACTTC
D: .; size: many; J: TRBJ1-2; length: 12; V: TRBV2; CDR3: CASTPRGYGYTF; DNA: TGTGCCAGCACCCCGCGGGGGTATGGCTACACCTTC
D: .; size: many; J: TRBJ1-4; length: 12; V: TRBV7-9; CDR3: CASSSEAEKLFF; DNA: TGTGCCAGCAGCTCAGAGGCCGAAAAACTGTTTTTT
D: .; size: few; J: TRBJ2-5; length: 13; V: TRBV15; CDR3: CATSRRQWETQYF; DNA: TGTGCCACCAGCAGGAGGCAGTGGGAGACCCAGTACTTC
D: .; size: .; J: TRBJ1-1; length: 14; V: TRBV2; CDR3: CASRVRRGNTEAFF; DNA: TGTGCCAGCAGGGTTCGTAGGGGGAACACTGAAGCTTTCTTT
D: .; size: many; J: TRBJ2-3; length: 13; V: TRBV7-7; CDR3: CASAGSIADTQYF; DNA: TGTGCTAGCGCAGGGAGTATAGCAGATACGCAGTATTTT
D: .; size: many; J: TRBJ1-4; length: 16; V: TRBV11-2; CDR3: CASSPGSPLTNEKLFF; DNA: TGTGCCAGCAGCCCGGGCTCACCCTTAACTAATGAAAAACTGTTTTTT
D: .; size: .; J: TRBJ2-3; length: 15; V: TRBV7-3; CDR3: CASSLISGVGDTQYF; DNA: TGTGCCAGCAGCTTAATCTCTGGCGTAGGAGATACGCAGTATTTT
D: TRBD1; size: .; J: TRBJ1-2; length: 15; V: TRBV24-1; CDR3: CATSDRQGPNYGYTF; DNA: TGTGCCACCAGTGACCGACAGGGCCCTAACTATGGCTACACCTTC
D: .; size: .; J: TRBJ1-1; length: 14; V: TRBV28; CDR3: CASSLWKLEAEAFF; DNA: TGTGCCAGCAGTTTATGGAAGCTGGAGGCCGAAGCTTTCTTT
D: .; size: .; J: TRBJ1-6; length: 12; V: TRBV19; CDR3: CASSSYLGSLHF; DNA: TGTGCCAGTAGTTCCTATTTAGGATCCCTCCACTTT
D: TRBD1; size: .; J: TRBJ2-3; length: 15; V: TRBV7-6; CDR3: CASRQGQESTDTQYF; DNA: TGTGCCAGCAGGCAGGGACAGGAGAGCACAGATACGCAGTATTTT
D: TRBD2; size: .; J: TRBJ2-3; length: 14; V: TRBV7-9; CDR3: CASSLRTSRDTQYF; DNA: TGTGCCAGCAGCTTAAGGACTAGCCGGGATACGCAGTATTTT
D: TRBD2; size: .; J: TRBJ2-5; length: 16; V: TRBV25-1; CDR3: CASSGGLAANQETQYF; DNA: TGTGCCAGCAGTGGAGGACTAGCGGCTAACCAAGAGACCCAGTACTTC
D: .; size: .; J: TRBJ1-1; length: 14; V: TRBV5-4; CDR3: CASSLALLPSEAFF; DNA: TGTGCCAGCAGCTTGGCTCTGCTACCGTCGGAAGCTTTCTTT
D: .; size: few; J: TRBJ1-4; length: 15; V: TRBV10-2; CDR3: CASSESGGGEEKLFF; DNA: TGCGCCAGCAGTGAGTCCGGGGGAGGTGAAGAAAAACTGTTTTTT
D: TRBD1; size: many; J: TRBJ1-3; length: 13; V: TRBV15; CDR3: CATSSQGTGTANF; DNA: TGTGCCACCAGCAGCCAGGGAACCGGGACAGCAAACTTT
D: TRBD2; size: many; J: TRBJ2-3; length: 17; V: TRBV5-1; CDR3: CASSSSPSGGFTDTQYF; DNA: TGCGCCAGCAGCTCCTCCCCCAGCGGGGGGTTCACAGATACGCAGTATTTT